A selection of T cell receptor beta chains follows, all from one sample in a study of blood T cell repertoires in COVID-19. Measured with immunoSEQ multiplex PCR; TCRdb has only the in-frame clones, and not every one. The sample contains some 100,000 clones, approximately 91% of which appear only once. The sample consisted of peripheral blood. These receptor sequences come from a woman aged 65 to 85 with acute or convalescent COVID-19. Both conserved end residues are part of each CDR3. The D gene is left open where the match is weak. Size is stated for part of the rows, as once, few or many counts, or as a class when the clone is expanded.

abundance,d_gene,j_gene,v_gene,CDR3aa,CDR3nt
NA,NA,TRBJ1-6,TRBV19,CASSMIGDNSPLHF,TGTGCCAGTAGTATGATCGGAGATAATTCACCCCTCCACTTT
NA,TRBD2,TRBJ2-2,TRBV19,CASSILGLAGALVGELFF,TGTGCCAGTAGTATCCTGGGACTAGCGGGGGCGTTGGTCGGGGAGCTGTTTTTT
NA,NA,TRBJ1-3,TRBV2,CASSANRATNTIYF,TGTGCCAGCAGTGCTAACAGGGCAACAAACACCATATATTTT
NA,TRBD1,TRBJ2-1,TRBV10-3,CAISVPGTAYNEQFF,TGTGCCATCAGTGTCCCCGGGACAGCCTACAATGAGCAGTTCTTC
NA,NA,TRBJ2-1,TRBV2,CATSRASGANEQFF,TGTGCCACCTCCCGGGCTAGTGGGGCGAATGAGCAGTTCTTC
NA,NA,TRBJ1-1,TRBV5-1,CASSLDTGINEAFF,TGCGCCAGCAGCTTGGATACGGGGATAAATGAAGCTTTCTTT
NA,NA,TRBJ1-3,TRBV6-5,CASRTTGSGNTIYF,TGTGCCAGCCGAACCACAGGGAGTGGAAACACCATATATTTT
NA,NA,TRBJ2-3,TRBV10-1,CASSVLGADTQYF,TGCGCCAGCAGCGTGCTAGGGGCAGATACGCAGTATTTT
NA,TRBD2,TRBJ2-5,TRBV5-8,CASSLIYSIGGAETQYF,TGTGCCAGCAGCTTGATTTATTCGATCGGGGGGGCGGAGACCCAGTACTTC
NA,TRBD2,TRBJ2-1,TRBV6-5,CASSPAGGPGGEQFF,TGTGCCAGCAGTCCTGCGGGGGGGCCGGGCGGTGAGCAGTTCTTC
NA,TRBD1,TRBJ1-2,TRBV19,CASNFRPGQYYGYTF,TGTGCCAGTAACTTTCGTCCGGGACAGTATTATGGCTACACCTTC
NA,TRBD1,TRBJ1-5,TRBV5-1,CASWDRVDQPQHF,TGCGCCAGCTGGGACAGGGTTGATCAGCCCCAGCATTTT
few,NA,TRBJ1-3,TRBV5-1,CASRQPSGNTIYF,TGCGCCAGCAGACAGCCTTCTGGAAACACCATATATTTT
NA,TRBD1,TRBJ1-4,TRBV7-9,CASSPTGVREKLFF,TGTGCCAGCAGCCCAACAGGGGTTCGGGAAAAACTGTTTTTT
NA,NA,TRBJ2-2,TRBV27,CASSLGRGNTGELFF,TGTGCCAGCAGTTTAGGCAGGGGAAACACCGGGGAGCTGTTTTTT
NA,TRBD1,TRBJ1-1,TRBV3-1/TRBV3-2,CASSRGQGFGAFF,TGTGCCAGCAGCCGGGGACAGGGCTTTGGGGCTTTCTTT
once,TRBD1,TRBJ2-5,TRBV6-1,CASSEVLGQGQETQYF,TGTGCCAGCAGTGAAGTCCTCGGACAGGGCCAAGAGACCCAGTACTTC
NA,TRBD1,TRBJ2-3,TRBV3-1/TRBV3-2,CASSQQPGQGIADTQYF,TGTGCCAGCAGCCAGCAACCGGGACAGGGGATCGCAGATACGCAGTATTTT
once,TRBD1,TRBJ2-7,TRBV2,CASKAGTGYEQYF,TGTGCCAGCAAGGCCGGGACAGGCTACGAGCAGTACTTC
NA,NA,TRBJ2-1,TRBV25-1,CASSEPRDAGEQFF,TGTGCCAGCAGTGAACCCCGGGACGCGGGGGAGCAGTTCTTC
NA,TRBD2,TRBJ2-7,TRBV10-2,CASSFGLAGSYEQYF,TGCGCCAGCAGTTTCGGGCTAGCGGGGTCCTACGAGCAGTACTTC
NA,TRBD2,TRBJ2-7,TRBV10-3,CAISESGAGREEQYF,TGTGCCATCAGTGAGTCTGGAGCGGGGCGTGAGGAGCAGTACTTC
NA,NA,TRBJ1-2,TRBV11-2,CASSLGFGGGGYTF,TGTGCCAGCAGCTTAGGTTTCGGGGGAGGAGGCTACACCTTC
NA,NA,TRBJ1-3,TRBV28,CASSSPGTYGNTIYF,TGTGCCAGCAGTTCTCCCGGGACATATGGAAACACCATATATTTT
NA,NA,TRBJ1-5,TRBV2,CASMGRQGSRSQPQHF,TGTGCCAGCATGGGGCGGCAGGGCAGTCGGAGTCAGCCCCAGCATTTT
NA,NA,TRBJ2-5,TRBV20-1,CSARQETQYF,TGCAGTGCTAGGCAGGAGACCCAGTACTTC
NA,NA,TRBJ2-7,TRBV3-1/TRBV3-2,CASSQDSRLREQYF,TGTGCCAGCAGCCAAGATTCGCGGTTAAGAGAGCAGTACTTC
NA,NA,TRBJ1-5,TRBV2,CASSALGIGGSSNQPQHF,TGTGCCAGCAGCGCGTTGGGCATAGGGGGAAGTAGCAATCAGCCCCAGCATTTT